The 27 T cell receptor beta chains below all came from one sample that was sequenced in a study of shared clonotypes between healthy human individuals. CD45RO-negative, CCR7-positively selected cells formed the naive CD8 fraction, excluding terminally differentiated effector memory CD45RA+ cells. Assay used: immunoSEQ multiplex PCR; TCRdb lists only in-frame clones, some missing. Among 500,000 to 700,000 clones listed, roughly 95% were seen once. Sequencing was performed on naive CD8+ T cells sorted from blood. The source is a woman in her 30s in good health.

The chain links TRBV7-8 to TRBJ2-7; D not certain. CDR1 SGHVS and CDR2 FQNEAQ come from the germline V gene. The CDR3 sequence is 13 residues long. Trimming took 5 bases from V and 3 from J, leaving 11 bases between them. The CDR3 sequence: CASSPPLIYEQYF. Written as DNA, the CDR3 is TGTGCCAGCAGCCCGCCCCTTATCTACGAGCAGTACTTC.

The genes are TRBV4-1 and TRBJ2-7; D is possibly TRBD1 (6 bases). CDR1 and CDR2 from the germline V gene are MGHRA and YSYEKL. The CDR3 totals 15 residues. V shed 4 bases and J shed 6 bases, with 19 bases lying between them. The CDR3 reads CASSLQGQQDLEQYF. In DNA form, the CDR3 reads TGCGCCAGCAGCCTGCAGGGGCAGCAGGACCTCGAGCAGTACTTC.

The chain uses TRBV10-3 and TRBJ1-6; TRBD1 matches 7 bases. Trimming removed 3 bases from V and 9 bases from J; junction bases left unmatched: 5. The germline V gene has CDR1 ENHRY and CDR2 SYGVKD. The CDR3 length is 14 residues. The CDR3: CAISDVTGLSPLHF. Here the CDR3 DNA reads TGTGCCATCAGTGACGTGACAGGGCTTTCACCCCTCCACTTT.

J is TRBJ2-7 and V is TRBV28; possible D gene TRBD2, 6 bases. Germline assignment: CDR1 MDHEN and CDR2 SYDVKM. Trimming took 6 bases from V and 2 from J, leaving 20 bases between them. The CDR3 spans 16 residues. CDR3 residues: CASSPAVGSNPYEQYF. CDR3 nucleotides: TGTGCCAGCAGCCCCGCCGTCGGGAGCAACCCCTACGAGCAGTACTTC.

The chain recombines TRBV9 with TRBJ1-2; D is unresolved. Germline V gives CDR1 SGDLS, CDR2 YYNGEE. The CDR3 consists of 9 residues. The V and J ends lost 4 bases and 8 bases respectively, with 3 bases between them. The CDR3, as DNA: TGTGCCAGCAGCCCCGGCTACACCTTC. Residues: CASSPGYTF.

This clone was recorded only once. The chain couples TRBV11-3 to TRBJ1-1; tentatively, D is TRBD1 (6 bases). Trimming cost V 4 bases and J 0 bases, with 9 bases left between them. Germline V gives CDR1 SGHNT, CDR2 YENEEA. This CDR3 contains 14 residues. CDR3: CASSSGHLNTEAFF. The CDR3 DNA reads as TGTGCCAGCAGCTCGGGACACCTGAACACTGAAGCTTTCTTT.

J is TRBJ2-1 and V is TRBV27; 11 bases match TRBD2. The CDR3 loop spans 15 amino acids. V shed 3 bases, J shed 6 bases, and the junction held 4 bases outside the gene matches. The germline CDR1 and CDR2 sequences are MNHEY and SMNVEV (reference sequence). The CDR3 region is CASSFSGRGGNEQFF. As DNA, the CDR3 is TGTGCCAGCAGTTTTAGCGGGAGGGGGGGCAATGAGCAGTTCTTC.

A note on this clone: Other DNA sequences from this sample encode an identical CDR3 as well. The chain employs TRBV9 and TRBJ2-7; the match to TRBD1 covers 9 bases. CDR1 and CDR2 from the germline V gene are SGDLS and YYNGEE. The CDR3 has 14 amino acids. Trimming removed 4 bases from V and 4 bases from J; junction bases left unmatched: 6. The CDR3 sequence: CASSPRDRVYEQYF. The CDR3 bases are TGTGCCAGCAGCCCCCGGGACAGGGTATACGAGCAGTACTTC.

V is TRBV19 and J is TRBJ1-3, with 7 bases that match TRBD1. The V gene end was trimmed by 5 bases and the J gene end by 0 bases; junction bases not matched to a gene: 7. Per germline, CDR1 LNHDA and CDR2 SQIVND (reference sequence). The CDR3 has 16 residues. Here the CDR3 reads CASSLGTEGSGNTIYF. The CDR3 nucleotides read TGTGCCAGTAGTTTGGGGACAGAGGGCTCTGGAAACACCATATATTTT.

This clone was counted a single time. The chain combines TRBV19 with TRBJ1-2, with D uncertain. Germline assignment: CDR1 LNHDA and CDR2 SQIVND (reference sequence). The ends were cut back, 7 bases at V and 8 bases at J, with 14 bases in the middle. The CDR3 has 12 residues. The CDR3 coding sequence is TGTGCCAGTACTTCCCAAAGCTACGGCTACACCTTC. This encodes CASTSQSYGYTF.

The chain employs TRBV25-1 and TRBJ1-3, with D maybe TRBD1 (6 bases). V was clipped by 4 bases and J by 2 bases, with 9 bases between them. Germline V lookup: CDR1 MGHDK, CDR2 SYGVNS. There are 14 residues in the CDR3. This CDR3 reads CASSVQGTGNTIYF. The DNA of the CDR3 is TGTGCCAGCAGTGTGCAGGGGACTGGAAACACCATATATTTT.

With respect to this clone: Other nucleotide sequences in the sample specify the same CDR3. This chain joins TRBV19 and TRBJ2-6; weak D call: TRBD2 (5 bases). The germline gives CDR1 LNHDA, CDR2 SQIVND (reference sequence). This CDR3 spans 15 amino acids. Trimming took 3 bases from V and 0 from J, leaving 6 bases between them. The CDR3 region is CASSIGSSGANVLTF. The CDR3 region has the DNA TGTGCCAGTAGTATTGGGAGCTCTGGGGCCAACGTCCTGACTTTC. Full variable domain (rest looked up from reference TRBV19 and TRBJ2-6): DGGITQSPKYLFRKEGQNVTLSCEQNLNHDAMYWYRQDPGQGLRLIYYSQIVNDFQKGDIAEGYSVSREKKESFPLTVTSAQKNPTAFYLCASSIGSSGANVLTFGAGSRLTVL.

V and J are TRBV28 and TRBJ2-1; the D is unclear. The V end was cut by 6 bases, the J end by 0 bases, with 18 bases between. In germline, CDR1 is MDHEN, CDR2 SYDVKM. This CDR3 spans 17 amino acids. This CDR3 is CASSSSLTSSSYNEQFF. The CDR3 nucleotides are TGTGCCAGCAGCTCATCCCTCACCTCAAGCTCCTACAATGAGCAGTTCTTC. Based on the CDR3 plus reference TRBV28 and TRBJ2-1, the full variable domain is DVKVTQSSRYLVKRTGEKVFLECVQDMDHENMFWYRQDPGLGLRLIYFSYDVKMKEKGDIPEGYSVSREKKERFSLILESASTNQTSMYLCASSSSLTSSSYNEQFFGPGTRLTVL.

This chain joins TRBV7-2 and TRBJ2-7; 7 positions match TRBD2. The CDR3 loop spans 15 amino acids. V lost 5 bases to trimming and J lost 6 bases; unmatched junction nucleotides: 13. The germline V gene has CDR1 SGHTA and CDR2 FQGNSA. The CDR3 loop reads CASSPVWGGRGEQYF. The CDR3 coding sequence is TGTGCCAGCAGCCCCGTGTGGGGGGGTCGGGGCGAGCAGTACTTC.

This chain connects TRBV19 to TRBJ2-1; D not resolved. CDR3 size: 15 residues. Germline-derived CDR1 and CDR2 are LNHDA and SQIVND (reference sequence). V was clipped by 0 bases and J by 8 bases, with 14 bases between them. CDR3 amino acids: CASSIESTPGHEQFF. The CDR3 nucleotides are TGTGCCAGTAGTATAGAATCAACCCCCGGACATGAGCAGTTCTTC.

The chain links TRBV27 to TRBJ2-1, with 7 nucleotides matching TRBD2. V shed 5 bases and J 8 bases; nucleotides not matched to a gene: 15. Germline values: CDR1 MNHEY, CDR2 SMNVEV (reference sequence). The CDR3 extends over 16 amino acids. The CDR3 DNA is TGTGCCAGCAGTCCCTCGGCGGGAGTTTTTTTCGATGAGCAGTTCTTC. This codes for CASSPSAGVFFDEQFF.

The rearrangement uses TRBV5-1 and TRBJ1-2; D not certain. The ends were cut back, 4 bases at V and 2 bases at J, with 6 bases in the middle. The CDR3 extends over 12 amino acids. Germline V gives CDR1 SGHRS, CDR2 YFSETQ. As DNA, the CDR3 is TGCGCCAGCAGCGGGTCGAACTATGGCTACACCTTC. It specifies CASSGSNYGYTF.

The chain employs TRBV6-1 and TRBJ2-1; D is unclear. The CDR3 has 14 amino acids. Germline assignment: CDR1 MNHNS and CDR2 SASEGT. The germline V and J ends were trimmed by 0 bases and 5 bases, with 8 bases remaining between them. CDR3 sequence: CASSEALADNEQFF. The CDR3 region has the DNA TGTGCCAGCAGTGAAGCATTGGCGGACAATGAGCAGTTCTTC.

About this clone: At one boundary the junction diverges from the germline segment, which might be a read error. The chain combines TRBV27 with TRBJ2-1; 8 bases align to TRBD1. The CDR3 contains 18 residues. Germline loops: CDR1 MNHEY, CDR2 SMNVEV (reference sequence). CDR3 nucleotides: TGTGCCAGCAGGTTATCCCATCTCACAGGGGGCTCCTACAATGAGCAGTTCTTC. As protein: CASRLSHLTGGSYNEQFF.

This chain joins TRBV9 and TRBJ1-1; 8 bases agree with TRBD1. The CDR3 is made up of 18 amino acids. V was pared by 0 bases and J by 1 base, with 11 bases of the junction left unmatched. Germline values: CDR1 SGDLS, CDR2 YYNGEE. CDR3 amino acids: CASSVDRDRGLTNTEAFF. Here the CDR3 DNA reads TGTGCCAGCAGCGTAGACCGAGACAGGGGTCTCACGAACACTGAAGCTTTCTTT.

The chain couples TRBV29-1 to TRBJ2-1; D ambiguous. The CDR3 is 13 residues long. Germline V CDR1 and CDR2: SQVTM, ANQGSEA. V gave up 0 bases and J gave up 4 bases, with 7 bases separating them. DNA of the CDR3: TGCAGCGTTGAAGATTCAGAGTACAATGAGCAGTTCTTC. It translates to CSVEDSEYNEQFF.

This chain connects TRBV28 to TRBJ2-7; TRBD2 agrees at 9 bases. Looked up from germline, CDR1 is MDHEN and CDR2 is SYDVKM. The V gene end was trimmed by 3 bases and the J gene end by 3 bases; junction bases not matched to a gene: 15. The CDR3 length is 18 residues. The CDR3 reads CASSFVLSGGGRVYEQYF. CDR3 DNA sequence: TGTGCCAGCAGTTTTGTCCTCTCCGGTGGCGGGAGGGTCTACGAGCAGTACTTC.

This sequence joins TRBV11-1 and TRBJ2-5, with TRBD2 identical over 8 bases. The V segment lost 1 base and the J segment 4 bases; nucleotides outside the gene matches: 8. There are 16 residues in the CDR3. Germline assignment: CDR1 SGHAT and CDR2 FQDESV (reference sequence). CDR3 bases: TGTGCCAGCAGCTTAGACCCCTCGAGCGGGAGAGAGACCCAGTACTTC. As protein: CASSLDPSSGRETQYF.

The rearrangement joins TRBV10-3 to TRBJ1-1; 8 bases fit TRBD1. J lost 10 bases, V lost 2 bases, and 9 bases had no gene match. The CDR3 length is 14 residues. CDR1 is ENHRY, CDR2 SYGVKD, per germline. DNA for the CDR3: TGTGCCATCAGTGAGGGGTGGGCAGGGGGCACAGCTTTCTTT. Residues: CAISEGWAGGTAFF.

The chain recombines TRBV27 with TRBJ2-7, with D tentatively TRBD1 (6 bases). Germline V CDR1 and CDR2: MNHEY, SMNVEV (reference sequence). This CDR3 is built from 21 residues. V gave up 5 bases and J gave up 2 bases, with 34 bases separating them. The CDR3 protein is CASSSFIGAWRQDNQAYEQYF. CDR3 in DNA: TGTGCCAGCAGTAGTTTTATAGGCGCCTGGCGACAGGATAACCAAGCCTACGAGCAGTACTTC.

The V call is TRBV5-6, the J call TRBJ1-3; D unclear. The CDR3 has 16 amino acids. Germline values: CDR1 SGHDT, CDR2 YYEEEE. V lost 0 bases, J lost 2 bases, and 12 bases lay in between. CDR3 sequence reads: CASSLDPSAAGNTIYF. CDR3 DNA: TGTGCCAGCAGCTTGGACCCGAGTGCGGCTGGAAACACCATATATTTT.

V and J are TRBV27 and TRBJ1-3; D is ambiguous. The germline CDR1 and CDR2 sequences are MNHEY and SMNVEV (reference sequence). Trimming pared 2 bases from V and 0 bases from J, leaving 5 bases between. The CDR3 length is 14 residues. CDR3 amino acids: CASSLGGSGNTIYF. CDR3 DNA sequence: TGTGCCAGCAGTTTAGGAGGCTCTGGAAACACCATATATTTT.